The next 18 T cell receptor beta chains were all read from a single sample in a study of blood T cell repertoires in COVID-19. Profiled with immunoSEQ multiplex PCR; TCRdb holds only in-frame clones, not every one. The top ten hold 0.62% of the sample, which has about 190,000 clones, 90% seen once. The source material was peripheral blood. The origin of the receptors is a man aged 50 or older with acute or convalescent COVID-19.

This rearrangement joins TRBV2 to TRBJ1-4; TRBD1 matches 9 bases. This CDR3 spans 13 amino acids. V gave up 4 bases and J gave up 6 bases; unmatched junction bases: 0. Germline V gene lookup returns CDR1 SNHLY and CDR2 FYNNEI. CDR3 bases: TGTGCCAGCAGTGGGGACAGGGATGAAAAACTGTTTTTT. Protein product: CASSGDRDEKLFF.

J is TRBJ2-1 and V is TRBV27; 9 bases match TRBD2. V trimming: 2 bases; J trimming: 10 bases; junction bases outside the gene matches: 18. In germline, CDR1 is MNHEY, CDR2 SMNVEV (reference sequence). CDR3 length: 18 residues. DNA of the CDR3: TGTGCCAGCAGTTTAACCCCGCCCCGGAGCGGGGGGCATCTGGAGCAGTTCTTC. Translated: CASSLTPPRSGGHLEQFF.

In DNA form, the CDR3 reads TGTGCCAGCAGCACCTGGACAGGGCCTCCCTCTGGGGCCAACGTCCTGACTTTC. Translation: CASSTWTGPPSGANVLTF. The J gene is TRBJ2-6, the V gene TRBV7-8, with 8 bases fitting TRBD1. Germline CDR1 SGHVS, CDR2 FQNEAQ. The CDR3 loop spans 18 amino acids. The V and J ends lost 5 bases and 0 bases, in that order; junction bases with no gene match: 9.

V is TRBV2 and J is TRBJ2-7; 9 bases match TRBD2. From germline, CDR1 is SNHLY and CDR2 FYNNEI. This CDR3 contains 14 residues. V shed 5 bases and J 4 bases; nucleotides not matched to a gene: 6. The CDR3 DNA reads as TGTGCCAGCAGTCTTCTAGCGGGAACGTACGAGCAGTACTTC. It translates to CASSLLAGTYEQYF.

This chain links TRBV9 with TRBJ2-7; weak D call: TRBD1 (6 bases). From germline, CDR1 is SGDLS and CDR2 YYNGEE. The CDR3 sequence is 15 residues long. V was shortened by 1 base and J by 3 bases, with 14 bases between the two germline ends. CDR3 sequence: CASSVRTGIFYEQYF. For the CDR3, the DNA is TGTGCCAGCAGCGTACGAACAGGGATATTCTACGAGCAGTACTTC. The entire variable domain, with the rest obtained from reference TRBV9 and TRBJ2-7, is as follows: DSGVTQTPKHLITATGQRVTLRCSPRSGDLSVYWYQQSLDQGLQFLIQYYNGEERAKGNILERFSAQQFPDLHSELNLSSLELGDSALYFCASSVRTGIFYEQYFGPGTRLTVT.

This clone was seen only once. The V call is TRBV29-1, the J call TRBJ2-1; 9 bases fit TRBD2. The ends lost 3 bases at V and 9 bases at J; junction bases unmatched: 6. This CDR3 has 13 residues. Per germline, CDR1 SQVTM and CDR2 ANQGSEA. This CDR3 is CSVDLAGLSEQFF. CDR3 nucleotide sequence: TGCAGCGTTGATCTAGCGGGATTAAGTGAGCAGTTCTTC.

The chain links TRBV27 to TRBJ2-7; D is uncertain. Germline assignment: CDR1 MNHEY and CDR2 SMNVEV (reference sequence). This CDR3 has 10 amino acids. Trimming took 2 bases from V and 6 from J, leaving 2 bases between them. CDR3 coding DNA: TGTGCCAGCAGTTTACGCGAGCAGTACGTC. It specifies CASSLREQYV.

This chain uses TRBV23-1 with TRBJ1-4, with D tentatively TRBD1 (6 bases). TRBV23-1 is noted as an ORF with a role that remains uncertain. The CDR3 is 16 residues long. Trimming left V 5 bases short and J 7 bases short, with 20 bases between. CDR3 DNA sequence: TGCGCCAGCAGTACCGGTAAGGGGGGAGGGGGTGAAAAACTGTTTTTT. Its translation: CASSTGKGGGGEKLFF.

The genes are TRBV6-6 and TRBJ2-6; TRBD2 is a possible D gene (5 bases). The germline V and J ends were trimmed by 6 bases and 4 bases, with 7 bases remaining between them. The CDR3 has 13 residues. Germline V gives CDR1 MNHNY, CDR2 SVGAGI (reference sequence). The CDR3 coding sequence is TGTGCCAGCAGCTCGGGGGGGGCCAACGTCCTGACTTTC. This codes for CASSSGGANVLTF.

The V and J genes are TRBV27 and TRBJ2-5; D is perhaps TRBD2 (6 bases). The CDR3 spans 15 residues. Trimming took off 2 bases at V and 7 bases at J, with 17 bases between the two ends. Germline V gene lookup returns CDR1 MNHEY and CDR2 SMNVEV (reference sequence). The DNA for the CDR3 is TGTGCCAGCAGTTTACGCGGTCCCCCCGGGGGGACCCAGTACTTC. Translated: CASSLRGPPGGTQYF.

The rearrangement joins TRBV27 to TRBJ1-2, with 8 bases that match TRBD1. The V gene's germline CDR1 is MNHEY and CDR2 SMNVEV (reference sequence). The CDR3 has 15 residues. Losses at the gene ends were 5 bases for V and 5 bases for J; bases not matched to a gene: 10. Here the CDR3 reads CASSPGAGGKYGYTF. In DNA form, the CDR3 reads TGTGCCAGCAGTCCCGGGGCAGGGGGCAAGTATGGCTACACCTTC.

The CDR3 here is CASTPGILGKLFF. The CDR3 nucleotides are TGTGCCAGCACCCCAGGGATCCTGGGAAAACTGTTTTTT. The chain combines TRBV6-5 with TRBJ1-4; D may be TRBD1 (5 bases). V dropped 7 bases and J dropped 10 bases, with 16 bases sitting between them. Germline lookup yields CDR1 MNHEY and CDR2 SVGAGI. The CDR3 length is 13 residues.

Turning to this clone: Other DNA sequences in the sample encode the same CDR3. V gene TRBV7-2 combines with J gene TRBJ2-1; D remains unclear. The V gene's germline CDR1 is SGHTA and CDR2 FQGNSA. The CDR3 covers 13 residues. Trimming left V 3 bases short and J 4 bases short, with 7 bases between. The chain's CDR3 is CASSLGLYNEQFF. The CDR3 coding sequence is TGTGCCAGCAGCTTGGGCCTATACAATGAGCAGTTCTTC.

The table lists this clone with a few counts. This chain uses TRBV7-9 with TRBJ2-1; 12 bases fit TRBD2. Germline V gene data show CDR1 as SEHNR and CDR2 as FQNEAQ (reference sequence). The V segment lost 5 bases and the J segment 0 bases; nucleotides outside the gene matches: 5. The CDR3 spans 17 residues. CDR3 loop: CASSLRTSGVSYNEQFF. The DNA for the CDR3 is TGTGCCAGCAGCCTCAGGACTAGCGGGGTCTCCTACAATGAGCAGTTCTTC.

The chain joins TRBV5-4 to TRBJ2-1, with D perhaps TRBD1 (6 bases). Germline V gives CDR1 SGHNT, CDR2 YYREEE (reference sequence). Trimming took 1 base from V and 4 from J, leaving 9 bases between them. The CDR3 has 14 residues. As DNA, the CDR3 is TGTGCCAGCAGCTTGTCACAGGGTTACAATGAGCAGTTCTTC. Its protein is CASSLSQGYNEQFF. Supplemented by reference TRBV5-4 and TRBJ2-1, the full variable domain reads ETGVTQSPTHLIKTRGQQVTLRCSSQSGHNTVSWYQQALGQGPQFIFQYYREEENGRGNFPPRFSGLQFPNYSSELNVNALELDDSALYLCASSLSQGYNEQFFGPGTRLTVL.

The rearrangement links TRBV27 to TRBJ1-5; 8 bases match TRBD1. The CDR3 covers 16 residues. Germline V gene lookup returns CDR1 MNHEY and CDR2 SMNVEV (reference sequence). Trimming cost V 6 bases and J 3 bases; bases outside gene matches: 10. CDR3 DNA: TGTGCCAGCAGGCCGGGGACAGGTCTCCCCAATCAGCCCCAGCATTTT. Its protein is CASRPGTGLPNQPQHF.

The rearrangement uses TRBV15 and TRBJ2-2; a possible D gene is TRBD1 (6 bases). CDR1 is LNHNV, CDR2 YYDKDF, per germline (reference sequence). V gave up 1 base and J gave up 4 bases, with 7 bases separating them. The CDR3 runs to 14 residues. CDR3: CATSRVRGTGELFF. The DNA of the CDR3 is TGTGCCACCAGCAGAGTCAGGGGCACCGGGGAGCTGTTTTTT.

CDR3 DNA: TGTGCCAGCAGCTTTACTCTGAGCGCCGGGACAGTATTCCAAGAGACCCAGTACTTC. Translated: CASSFTLSAGTVFQETQYF. This chain links TRBV7-9 with TRBJ2-5, with 7 bases that match TRBD1. This CDR3 region has 19 residues. V shed 3 bases and J 1 base; nucleotides not matched to a gene: 17. The germline V gene has CDR1 SEHNR and CDR2 FQNEAQ (reference sequence).